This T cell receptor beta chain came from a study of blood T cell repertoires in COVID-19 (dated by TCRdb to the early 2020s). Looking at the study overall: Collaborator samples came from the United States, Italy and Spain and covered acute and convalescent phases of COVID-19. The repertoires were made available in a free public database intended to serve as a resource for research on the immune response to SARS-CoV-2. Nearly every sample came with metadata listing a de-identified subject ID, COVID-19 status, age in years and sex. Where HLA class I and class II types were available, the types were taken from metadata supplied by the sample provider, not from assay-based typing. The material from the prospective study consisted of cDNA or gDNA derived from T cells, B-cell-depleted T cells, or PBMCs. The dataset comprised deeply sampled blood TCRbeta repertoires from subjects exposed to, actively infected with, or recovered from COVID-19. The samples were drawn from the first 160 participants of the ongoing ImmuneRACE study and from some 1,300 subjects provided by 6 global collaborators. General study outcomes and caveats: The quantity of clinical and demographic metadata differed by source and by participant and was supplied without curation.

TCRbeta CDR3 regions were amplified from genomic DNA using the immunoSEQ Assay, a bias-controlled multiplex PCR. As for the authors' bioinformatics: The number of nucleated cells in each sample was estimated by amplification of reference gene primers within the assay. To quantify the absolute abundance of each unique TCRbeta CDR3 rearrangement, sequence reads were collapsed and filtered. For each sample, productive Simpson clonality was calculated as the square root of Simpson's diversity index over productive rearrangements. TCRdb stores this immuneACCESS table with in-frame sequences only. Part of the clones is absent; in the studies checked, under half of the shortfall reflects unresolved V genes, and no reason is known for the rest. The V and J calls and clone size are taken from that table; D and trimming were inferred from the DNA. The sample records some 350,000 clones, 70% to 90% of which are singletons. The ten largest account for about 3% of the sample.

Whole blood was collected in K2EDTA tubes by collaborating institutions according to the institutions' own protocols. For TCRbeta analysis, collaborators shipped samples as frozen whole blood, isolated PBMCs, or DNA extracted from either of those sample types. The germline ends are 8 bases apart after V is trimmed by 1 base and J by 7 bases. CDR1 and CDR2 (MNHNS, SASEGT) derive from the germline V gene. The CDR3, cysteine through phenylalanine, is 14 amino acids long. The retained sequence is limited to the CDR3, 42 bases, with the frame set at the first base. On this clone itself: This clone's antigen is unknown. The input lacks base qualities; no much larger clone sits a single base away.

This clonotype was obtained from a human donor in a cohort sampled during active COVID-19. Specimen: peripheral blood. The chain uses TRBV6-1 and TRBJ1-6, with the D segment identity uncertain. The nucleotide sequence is TGTGCCAGCAGTGAAGGCCGTCGGAATTCACCCCTCCACTTT. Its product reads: CASSEGRRNSPLHF.